The present entry profiles one TCR beta chain with its context. This clonotype was observed at least ten times. The target of this receptor is not known. No per-base quality is available; no much larger clone lies one base away. These data are taken from a study of identical twins (dated by TCRdb to the mid-2010s). Background on the whole study: TCR alpha and beta repertoires from monozygotic twins, unrelated adults of various ages and cord blood were deep-sequenced to test whether fetal clonotypes persist. To rule out contamination, the twin experiments were replicated at different times with different library preparation protocols.

Beyond this particular receptor, the publication reports: Compared with coincidental sharing between unrelated individuals, out-of-frame TCR alpha sequences shared between twins showed an excess of sequences with low generation probability. Excess twin sharing in beta out-of-frame sequences was weaker because fewer shared sequences lowered the signal-to-noise ratio. Fewer insertions were carried by abundant cord blood beta clonotypes, a similar but weaker trend appeared in young adult naive repertoires, and no such trend appeared in memory repertoires. Out-of-frame TCR alpha sharing in monozygotic twins was systematically underestimated by recombination models, whereas sharing between unrelated individuals was in agreement with the recombination models. Zero-insertion analyses could be partly confounded by invariant T cells such as MAIT and iNKT, although diverse VJ usage argued against such confounding for most clonotypes. Conclusions relied on cross-sectional statistical analysis, since the same donors could not be followed over many years.

Every donor in the study was a healthy Caucasian. The twin cohort comprised three pairs of female monozygotic twins, all aged roughly 18 to 30 years. The RNA used for TCR libraries was isolated from peripheral blood mononuclear cells. To prepare the library, 5' RACE was applied. The reads were generated on an Illumina HiSeq 2000. A universal primer binding site was added through template switching, and the final cDNA carried a unique molecular identifier so that TCR cDNA molecules could be counted accurately. Specific primers in the conserved constant-segment region were used to synthesize first-strand cDNA for the TCR alpha and beta chains. To control for contamination, every cDNA library carried two barcodes: a SMART-Mk sample barcode plus Illumina barcodes. TruSeq adapter sequences and Illumina sample barcodes were added in two successive PCR steps. Sequencing of the TCR alpha and beta cDNA libraries was done on the Illumina HiSeq platform using custom primers. The paper's processing steps were these. MiGEC processed the raw reads to extract unique molecular identifiers, while MiXCR was used to determine the CDR3 positions. Recombination models were inferred per individual with the repgenHMM and IGoR tools using an EM algorithm. The analysis of shared clonotypes was done with the tcR package in R, with sharing normalized by the product of cloneset sizes. To study raw recombination free of thymic and clonal selection effects, out-of-frame nonproductive sequences were analyzed. The public reads were reanalyzed by TCRdb: fastp trimming at Q25, MiXCR alignment, in-frame beta chains only. Each record represents a unique CDR3 protein, reported with the most common genes and DNA among its rows. TCRdb's processing, not the study's, gives the V and J calls here. This sample has some 900,000 distinct CDR3 sequences in its table, and about 12% of those were observed once. The leading ten clones occupy around 1.5% of the sample.

The sample also formed part of further work on yellow fever vaccine responses in identical twins. As the second paper documents: The authors reported that the T cell response to vaccination in identical twins appeared partly convergent and partly personalized. Focusing on identical twins, the study followed the T cell clones that responded to the vaccine, and did so with precision.

The source material was PBMCs. This sequence originates from a woman younger than 30 in good health.

The CDR3 region reads CAIREGLAKNIQYF. The sequenced DNA: TGTGCCATCAGGGAGGGGCTAGCCAAAAACATTCAGTACTTC. The rearranged segments are TRBV10-3 and TRBJ2-4; TRBD2 is a weak D gene call, 6 bases matching. The V end loses 6 bases and the J end loses 0 bases, and a stretch of 9 bases separates them. CDR1 and CDR2, looked up from the germline V gene, are ENHRY and SYGVKD. Including the terminal cysteine and phenylalanine, the CDR3 comprises 14 residues. CDR3 DNA only is kept here, 42 bases in frame from base 1.